This passage covers 15 T cell receptor beta chains from one sample sequenced in a study of cytomegalovirus exposure and HLA in healthy donors. The PCR made use of 60 Vbeta and 13 Jbeta primers. Using immunoSEQ multiplex PCR, the repertoire was profiled, and TCRdb retains in-frame clones only, with some absent. This sample contains 100,000 to 150,000 clones. The sample taken for sequencing was PBMCs. These receptors all stem from a man aged 18 to 30 in good health and CMV-seronegative.

The V and J genes are TRBV10-2 and TRBJ1-5, with TRBD1 matching 9 bases. The V gene end was trimmed by 6 bases and the J gene end by 7 bases; junction bases not matched to a gene: 10. This CDR3 has 15 amino acids. Germline V gene data show CDR1 as WSHSY and CDR2 as SAAADI. CDR3 loop: CASRGTGIISQPQHF. The CDR3 coding sequence is TGCGCCAGCAGGGGGACAGGGATTATCTCCCAGCCCCAGCATTTT.

The chain combines TRBV27 with TRBJ2-1; 9 positions match TRBD2. The CDR3 length is 16 residues. Germline V gives CDR1 MNHEY, CDR2 SMNVEV (reference sequence). The V gene end was trimmed by 10 bases and the J gene end by 10 bases; junction bases not matched to a gene: 20. The CDR3 region is CATTSGVAGAKGEQFF. CDR3 nucleotide sequence: TGTGCCACCACATCAGGGGTAGCGGGAGCTAAGGGGGAGCAGTTCTTC.

Concerning this clone: One end of the junction fails to match germline, which may point to a read error. Additional DNA sequences in this sample encode the identical CDR3. The chain is built from TRBV6-1 and TRBJ1-5; 9 bases align to TRBD1. This CDR3 contains 15 residues. The germline V gene has CDR1 MNHNS and CDR2 SASEGT. CDR3 sequence: CASSWTGANNQPQHF. CDR3 DNA: TGCGCCAGCAGTTGGACAGGGGCGAACAATCAGCCCCAGCATTTT.

V usage is TRBV6-5 and J usage is TRBJ2-7; 9 bases match TRBD1. This CDR3 is 15 amino acids long. The germline CDR1 and CDR2 sequences are MNHEY and SVGAGI. With 7 bases clipped from V and 2 bases from J, the junction kept 9 bases outside the gene matches. The chain's CDR3 is CASTQGQGMTYEQYF. CDR3 DNA sequence: TGTGCCAGCACCCAGGGACAGGGAATGACCTACGAGCAGTACTTC.

This chain joins TRBV28 and TRBJ2-7; TRBD2 is a possible D gene (6 bases). This CDR3 is 15 amino acids long. V was clipped by 6 bases and J by 5 bases, with 20 bases between them. CDR1 is MDHEN, CDR2 SYDVKM, per germline. The DNA for the CDR3 is TGTGCCAGCAGGGGGGGTTCGGTGAAGATCGACGAGCAGTACTTC. Amino acids: CASRGGSVKIDEQYF.

The rearrangement uses TRBV18 and TRBJ1-2, with TRBD1 matching 7 bases. The CDR3 extends over 15 amino acids. Trimming removed 4 bases from V and 5 bases from J; junction bases left unmatched: 10. CDR1 is KGHSH, CDR2 LQKENI, per germline. CDR3 residues: CASSLSQGDSYGYTF. The CDR3 nucleotides read TGTGCCAGCTCACTTTCCCAAGGGGACAGTTATGGCTACACCTTC.

The genes are TRBV2 and TRBJ1-2, with D possibly TRBD1 on 6 matching bases. The CDR3 length is 13 residues. Germline CDR1 SNHLY, CDR2 FYNNEI. Trimming left V 4 bases short and J 8 bases short, with 14 bases between. The CDR3 DNA follows: TGTGCCAGCAGTGGAACAGGGATGAGGGGCTACACCTTC. This encodes CASSGTGMRGYTF.

V usage is TRBV5-4 and J usage is TRBJ2-5; TRBD2 is a possible D gene (6 bases). The CDR3 sequence is 15 residues long. From germline, CDR1 is SGHNT and CDR2 YYREEE (reference sequence). The V gene lost 0 bases and the J gene lost 4 bases, with 13 bases spanning the gap. DNA for the CDR3: TGTGCCAGCAGCTTGGGACGGGAGAGGATAGAGACCCAGTACTTC. Its protein is CASSLGRERIETQYF.

V usage is TRBV5-6 and J usage is TRBJ2-1; D not resolved. Deletions cut 2 bases from V and 8 bases from J, with 8 bases between. There are 12 residues in the CDR3. Germline V gene lookup returns CDR1 SGHDT and CDR2 YYEEEE. This CDR3 reads CASSFISDEQFF. The CDR3 DNA follows: TGTGCCAGCAGCTTTATTTCGGATGAGCAGTTCTTC. The whole variable domain, filled in from reference TRBV5-6 and TRBJ2-1, reads DAGVTQSPTHLIKTRGQQVTLRCSPKSGHDTVSWYQQALGQGPQFIFQYYEEEERQRGNFPDRFSGHQFPNYSSELNVNALLLGDSALYLCASSFISDEQFFGPGTRLTVL.

J is TRBJ2-7 and V is TRBV6-1; the match to TRBD2 covers 9 bases. The V segment lost 2 bases and the J segment 6 bases; nucleotides outside the gene matches: 11. Per germline, CDR1 MNHNS and CDR2 SASEGT. This CDR3 contains 16 residues. In DNA form, the CDR3 reads TGTGCCAGCAGTGAAAAATTCTCGCGGGAGGGTCTCGAGCAGTACTTC. Translation gives CASSEKFSREGLEQYF.

The rearrangement uses TRBV6-5 and TRBJ1-2, with D hard to call. In germline, CDR1 is MNHEY, CDR2 SVGAGI. CDR3 size: 14 residues. V gave up 5 bases and J gave up 4 bases, with 14 bases separating them. The CDR3 region has the DNA TGTGCCAGCAGTGAACCATGGCAAGTCTATGGCTACACCTTC. Translating it yields CASSEPWQVYGYTF.

DNA of the CDR3: TGTGCCAGCCGAGACAGGGGGACGGGGGCCAACGTCCTGACTTTC. It translates to CASRDRGTGANVLTF. The chain links TRBV5-6 to TRBJ2-6; TRBD1 aligns across 9 bases. V gave up 7 bases and J gave up 4 bases; unmatched junction bases: 6. The CDR3 sequence is 15 residues long. CDR1 and CDR2 from the germline V gene are SGHDT and YYEEEE.

The V gene is TRBV5-1, the J gene TRBJ2-1; 13 bases agree with TRBD2. J lost 4 bases, V lost 4 bases, and 8 bases had no gene match. CDR3 length equals 17 residues. CDR1 SGHRS and CDR2 YFSETQ come from the germline V gene. CDR3 in amino acids: CASSIAGLAGRYNEQFF. CDR3 sequence (DNA): TGCGCCAGCAGCATCGCGGGACTAGCGGGAAGATACAATGAGCAGTTCTTC.

The V call is TRBV5-1, the J call TRBJ1-1, with D maybe TRBD1 (5 bases). Trimming took off 7 bases at V and 1 base at J, with 14 bases between the two ends. The germline gives CDR1 SGHRS, CDR2 YFSETQ. There are 14 residues in the CDR3. The CDR3: CASRIQGPNTEAFF. CDR3 DNA: TGCGCCAGCCGAATTCAGGGTCCGAACACTGAAGCTTTCTTT.

In the case of this clone: One end of the junction fails to match germline, which may point to a read error. The V and J genes are TRBV19 and TRBJ2-4; 7 bases match TRBD1. CDR1 and CDR2 (germline): LNHDA, SQIVND (reference sequence). CDR3 size: 12 residues. The CDR3 DNA sequence: TGTGCCAGTAGTATCCAGGACAGGAGGCCCTTATTC. Translation gives CASSIQDRRPLF. The variable domain in full, completed from reference TRBV19 and TRBJ2-4, reads DGGITQSPKYLFRKEGQNVTLSCEQNLNHDAMYWYRQDPGQGLRLIYYSQIVNDFQKGDIAEGYSVSREKKESFPLTVTSAQKNPTAFYLCASSIQDRRPLFGAGTRLSVL.